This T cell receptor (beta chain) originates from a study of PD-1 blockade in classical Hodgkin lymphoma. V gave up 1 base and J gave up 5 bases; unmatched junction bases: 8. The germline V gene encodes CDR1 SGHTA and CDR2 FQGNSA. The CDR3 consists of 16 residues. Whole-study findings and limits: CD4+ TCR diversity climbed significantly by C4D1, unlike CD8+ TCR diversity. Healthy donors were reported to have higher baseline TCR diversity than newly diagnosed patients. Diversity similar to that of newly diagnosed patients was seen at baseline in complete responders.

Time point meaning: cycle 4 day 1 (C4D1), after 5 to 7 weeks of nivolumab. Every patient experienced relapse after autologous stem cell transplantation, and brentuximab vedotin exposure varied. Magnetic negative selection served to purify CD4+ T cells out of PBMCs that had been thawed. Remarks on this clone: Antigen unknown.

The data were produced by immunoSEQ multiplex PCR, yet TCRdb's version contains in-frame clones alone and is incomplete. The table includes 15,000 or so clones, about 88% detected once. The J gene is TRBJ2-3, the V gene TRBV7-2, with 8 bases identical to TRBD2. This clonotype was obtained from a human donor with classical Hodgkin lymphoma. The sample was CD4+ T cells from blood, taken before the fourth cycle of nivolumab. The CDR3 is CASSLGSGGPRDTQYF. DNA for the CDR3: TGTGCCAGCAGCTTAGGATCGGGGGGGCCACGAGATACGCAGTATTTT.